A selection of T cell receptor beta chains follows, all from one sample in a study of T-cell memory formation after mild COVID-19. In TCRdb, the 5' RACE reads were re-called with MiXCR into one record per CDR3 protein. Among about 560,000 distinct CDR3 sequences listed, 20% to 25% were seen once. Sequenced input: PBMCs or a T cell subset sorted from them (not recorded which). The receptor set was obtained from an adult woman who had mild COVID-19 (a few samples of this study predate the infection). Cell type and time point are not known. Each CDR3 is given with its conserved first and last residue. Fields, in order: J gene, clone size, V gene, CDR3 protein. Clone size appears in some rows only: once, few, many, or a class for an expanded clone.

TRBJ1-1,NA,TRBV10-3,CAISESGQGGTEAFF
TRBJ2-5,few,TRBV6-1,CASNHGQQETQYF
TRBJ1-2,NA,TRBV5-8,CASRMTGASGYTF
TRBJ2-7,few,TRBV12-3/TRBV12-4,CASSLRDRGTREQYF
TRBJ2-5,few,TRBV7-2,CASSRGGGSKTQYF
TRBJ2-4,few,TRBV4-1,CASSQGTGGAAAKNIQYF
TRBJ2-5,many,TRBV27,CASSPGLAWTQYF
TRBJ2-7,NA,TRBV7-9,CASSGERVSYEQYF
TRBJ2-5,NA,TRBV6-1,CATSQWAGLNQETQYF
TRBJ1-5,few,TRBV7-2,CASSRGQGAGQPQHF
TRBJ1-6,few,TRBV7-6,CASSRAKGSGNSPLHF
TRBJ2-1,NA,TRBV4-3,CASSQELTGGYNEQFF
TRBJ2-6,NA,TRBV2,CASLSEVSGANVLTF
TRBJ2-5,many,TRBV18,CASSPTQETQYF
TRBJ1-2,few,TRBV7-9,CASSLQGPRANYGYTF
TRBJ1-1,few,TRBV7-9,CASSLVGGVSEAFF
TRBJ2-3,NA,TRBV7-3,CASSIHGGGATDTQYF
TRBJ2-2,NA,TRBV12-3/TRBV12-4,CASSFGVGGYTGELFF
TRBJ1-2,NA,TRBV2,CASSESSQIIYGYTF
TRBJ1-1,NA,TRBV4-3,CASSQEYLVEGEAFF
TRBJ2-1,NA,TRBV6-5,CASSSRLAGDGEQFF
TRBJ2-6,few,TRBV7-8,CASRPGTPASGANVLTF
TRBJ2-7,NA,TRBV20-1,CSARDASGTPSSYEQYF
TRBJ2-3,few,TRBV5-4,CASSSPQRADTQYF
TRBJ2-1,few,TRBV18,CASSPDRVDEQFF
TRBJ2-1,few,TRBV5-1,CASSLAYFEDEQFF
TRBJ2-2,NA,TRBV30,CAPRIFPDGELFF
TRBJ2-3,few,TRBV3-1,CASSRSGTRSGTDTQYF
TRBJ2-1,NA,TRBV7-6,CASSFPTSGVNEQFF
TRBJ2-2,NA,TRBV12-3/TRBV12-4,CASRGTSDTGELFF
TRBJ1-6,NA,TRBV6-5,CATCLTENSPLHF
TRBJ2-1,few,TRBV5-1,CASKGRTTYNEQFF
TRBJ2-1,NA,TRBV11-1,CASSVSGGLRSYNEQFF
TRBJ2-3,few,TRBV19,CASSISGQGTDTQYF
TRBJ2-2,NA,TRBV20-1,CSAPGQVNTGELFF
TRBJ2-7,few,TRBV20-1,CSARPRDSYEQYF
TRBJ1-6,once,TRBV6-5,CASRRSGEGRYSPLHF
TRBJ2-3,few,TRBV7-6,CASSLGTSGGTSTDTQYF
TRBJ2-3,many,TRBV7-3,CASSPQGGVGDTQYF
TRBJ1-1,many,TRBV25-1,CASSARTVLANTEAFF
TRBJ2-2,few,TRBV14,CASSATLTGELFF
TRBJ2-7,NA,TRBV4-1,CASSHSGTGGYEQYF